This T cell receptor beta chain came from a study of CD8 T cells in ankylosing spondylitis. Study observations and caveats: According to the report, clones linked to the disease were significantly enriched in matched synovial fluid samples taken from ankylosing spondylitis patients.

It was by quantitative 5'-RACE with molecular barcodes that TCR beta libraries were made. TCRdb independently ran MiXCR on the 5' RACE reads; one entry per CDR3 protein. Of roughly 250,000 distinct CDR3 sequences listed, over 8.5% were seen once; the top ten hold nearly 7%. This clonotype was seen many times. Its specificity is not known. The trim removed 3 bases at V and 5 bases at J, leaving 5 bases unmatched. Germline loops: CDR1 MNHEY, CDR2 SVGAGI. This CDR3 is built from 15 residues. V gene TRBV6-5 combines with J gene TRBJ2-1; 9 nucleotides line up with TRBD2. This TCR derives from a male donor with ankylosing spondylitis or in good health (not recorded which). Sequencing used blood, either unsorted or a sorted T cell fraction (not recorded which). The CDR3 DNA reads TGTGCCAGCAGTTATGCGAGCGGGGGGCACAATGAGCAGTTCTTC. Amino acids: CASSYASGGHNEQFF.